The TCR beta chain described here comes from a study of Siglec-9 on CD8 T cells in melanoma. General study points: An effector memory CD8+ T-cell subset seemingly accumulating in melanoma was reportedly marked and regulated by Siglec-9.

Clones were sequenced by immunoSEQ multiplex PCR, and TCRdb holds only the in-frame ones, with some missing. The sample contains 25,000 to 35,000 clones, more than 80% of which appear only once. Trimming took off 5 bases at V and 6 bases at J, with 12 bases between the two ends. This CDR3 has 13 amino acids. From germline, CDR1 is MNHEY and CDR2 SMNVEV (reference sequence). With respect to this clone: Its antigen is undetermined.

The sequencing input was Siglec-9- CD8+ T cells sorted from blood. This chain joins TRBV27 and TRBJ2-3; no definite D call. The TCR was taken from a human donor in good health. CDR3 in amino acids: CASSPKAGDTQYF. The CDR3 bases are TGTGCCAGCAGTCCCAAGGCTGGCGATACGCAGTATTTT.